This TCR beta chain is from a study of blood T cells in healthy people across ages. This clonotype was detected only a few times. Its specificity is unknown. PCR was performed a second time for about 7 to 11 cycles using a sample-barcoded 5' primer and a J-beta primer mix. From each sample, at least 3 million paired-end reads containing CDR3 were obtained. TCRdb reprocessed the 5' RACE reads via MiXCR and lists one record per CDR3 protein. The sample has about 1,500,000 distinct CDR3 sequences, roughly 28% seen once. CDR1 MNHEY and CDR2 SVGAGI come from the germline V gene. The CDR3 is 15 amino acids. V gave up 0 bases and J gave up 2 bases, with 9 bases separating them. Study outcomes and limitations: It was held that the diversity estimates obtained from one million T cells were underestimates.

The chain employs TRBV6-5 and TRBJ2-3; D may be TRBD2 (5 bases). The TCR sequence derives from a woman aged 30 to 39 in good health. The source material was blood. CDR3 DNA: TGTGCCAGCAGTTACTCGTGGGAGTTCACAGATACGCAGTATTTT. Protein product: CASSYSWEFTDTQYF.